The T cell receptor beta chain under discussion was sequenced for a study of read filtering for tumor transcriptome and immune sequencing. Findings of the study overall: In IR-seq, single-read clonotypes were roughly 80% of clonotypes but about 3.5% of reads. IR-seq and RNA-seq agreed better without single-read clonotypes. This fraction held mixed bone marrow immune cells after CD138-negative sorting.

This clonotype occurred a few times. Its matching antigen is unknown. The library was built from about 400 ng RNA with molecular barcoded adaptors for alpha/delta and beta/gamma chains. TCRdb fed the reads into MiXCR, producing one record per CDR3 protein. This sample has about 38,000 distinct CDR3 sequences; roughly 15% occur once, and the top ten carry roughly a sixth. V gave up 6 bases and J gave up 0 bases, with 15 bases separating them. The CDR3 totals 16 residues. Germline lookup yields CDR1 MGHRA and CDR2 YSYEKL. The chain recombines TRBV4-1 with TRBJ2-1; D is undetermined. The receptor comes from a donor older than 35 with multiple myeloma. Sequencing was done on a sample of a population of CD138-negative cells sorted from bone marrow. This CDR3 is CASSTPGRSSYNEQFF. CDR3 in DNA: TGCGCCAGCAGTACTCCTGGACGGAGCTCCTACAATGAGCAGTTCTTC.